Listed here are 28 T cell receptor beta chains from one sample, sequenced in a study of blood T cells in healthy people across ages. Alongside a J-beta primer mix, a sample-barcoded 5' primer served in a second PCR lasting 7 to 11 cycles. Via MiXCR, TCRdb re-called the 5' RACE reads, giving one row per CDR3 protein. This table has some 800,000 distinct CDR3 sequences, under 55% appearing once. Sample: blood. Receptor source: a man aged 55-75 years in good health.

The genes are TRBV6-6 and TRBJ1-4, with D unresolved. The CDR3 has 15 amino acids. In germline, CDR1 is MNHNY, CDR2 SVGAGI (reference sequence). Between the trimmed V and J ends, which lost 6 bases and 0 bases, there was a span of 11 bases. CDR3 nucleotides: TGTGCCAGCAGATCGGACGGATCAACTAATGAAAAACTGTTTTTT. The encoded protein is CASRSDGSTNEKLFF.

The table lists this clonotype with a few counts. CDR3 residues: CASSVGFGEETQYF. The CDR3 DNA reads as TGTGCCAGCAGCGTAGGGTTCGGAGAAGAGACCCAGTACTTC. The chain recombines TRBV9 with TRBJ2-5; D unresolved. V lost 0 bases and J 3 bases, leaving 9 bases between the germline ends. The CDR3 consists of 14 residues. CDR1 and CDR2 from the germline V gene are SGDLS and YYNGEE.

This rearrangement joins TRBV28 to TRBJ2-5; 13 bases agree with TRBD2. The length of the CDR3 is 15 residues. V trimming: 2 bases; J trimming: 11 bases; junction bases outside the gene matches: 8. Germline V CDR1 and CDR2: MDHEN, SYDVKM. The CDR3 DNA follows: TGTGCCAGCAGTTTAGGGGGACTAGCGGGGCAAGAGCAGTACTTC. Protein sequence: CASSLGGLAGQEQYF.

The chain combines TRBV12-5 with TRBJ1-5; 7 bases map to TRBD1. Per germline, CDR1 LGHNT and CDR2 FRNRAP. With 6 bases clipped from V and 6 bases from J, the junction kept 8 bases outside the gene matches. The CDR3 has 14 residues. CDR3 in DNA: TGTGCTAGTGGACGAGGAGGGGGCGGTCAGCCCCAGCATTTT. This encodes CASGRGGGGQPQHF.

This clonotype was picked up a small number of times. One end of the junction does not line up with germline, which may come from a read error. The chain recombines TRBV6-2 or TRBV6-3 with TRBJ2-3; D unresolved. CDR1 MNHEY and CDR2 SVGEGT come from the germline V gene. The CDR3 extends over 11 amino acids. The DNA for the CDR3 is TGTGCCAGCAGTAACTCAAATACGCAGTATTTT. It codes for CASSNSNTQYF.

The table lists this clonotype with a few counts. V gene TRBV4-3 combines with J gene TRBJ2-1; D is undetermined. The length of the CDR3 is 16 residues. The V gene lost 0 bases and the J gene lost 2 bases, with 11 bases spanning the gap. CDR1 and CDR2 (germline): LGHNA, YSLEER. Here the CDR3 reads CASSQEPSATYNEQFF. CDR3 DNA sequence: TGCGCCAGCAGCCAAGAACCCTCGGCTACCTACAATGAGCAGTTCTTC.

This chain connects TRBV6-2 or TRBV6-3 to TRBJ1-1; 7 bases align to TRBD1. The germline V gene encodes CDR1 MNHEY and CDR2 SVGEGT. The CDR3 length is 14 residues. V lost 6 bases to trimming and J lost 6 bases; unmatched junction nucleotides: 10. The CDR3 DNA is TGTGCCAGCAGCCGGGACAGCTCGGGGGCTGAAGCTTTCTTT. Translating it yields CASSRDSSGAEAFF.

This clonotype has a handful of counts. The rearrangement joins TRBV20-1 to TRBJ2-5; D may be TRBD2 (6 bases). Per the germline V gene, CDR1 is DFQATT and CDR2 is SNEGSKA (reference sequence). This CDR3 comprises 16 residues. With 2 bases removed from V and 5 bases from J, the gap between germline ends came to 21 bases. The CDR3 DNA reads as TGCAGTGCTAGACGAAGCGGGCATCCTTGGGGGGAGACCCAGTACTTC. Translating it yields CSARRSGHPWGETQYF.

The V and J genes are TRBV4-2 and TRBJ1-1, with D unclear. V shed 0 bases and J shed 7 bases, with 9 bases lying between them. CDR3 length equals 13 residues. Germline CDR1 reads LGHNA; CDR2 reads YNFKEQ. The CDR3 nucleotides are TGTGCCAGCAGCCAAGATAGGGCGGGTGAAGCTTTCTTT. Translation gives CASSQDRAGEAFF.

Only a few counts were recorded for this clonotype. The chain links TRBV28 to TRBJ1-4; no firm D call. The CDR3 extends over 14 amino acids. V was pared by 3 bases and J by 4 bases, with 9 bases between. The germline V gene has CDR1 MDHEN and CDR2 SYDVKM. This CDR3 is CASSFPDLNEKLFF. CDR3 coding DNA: TGTGCCAGCAGTTTTCCAGACCTTAATGAAAAACTGTTTTTT.

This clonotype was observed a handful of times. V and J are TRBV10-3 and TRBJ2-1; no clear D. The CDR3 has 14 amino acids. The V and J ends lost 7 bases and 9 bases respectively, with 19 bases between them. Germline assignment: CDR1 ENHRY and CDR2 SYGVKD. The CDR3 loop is CAITETPKNGEQFF. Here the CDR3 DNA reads TGTGCCATCACAGAGACCCCAAAAAATGGTGAGCAGTTCTTC.

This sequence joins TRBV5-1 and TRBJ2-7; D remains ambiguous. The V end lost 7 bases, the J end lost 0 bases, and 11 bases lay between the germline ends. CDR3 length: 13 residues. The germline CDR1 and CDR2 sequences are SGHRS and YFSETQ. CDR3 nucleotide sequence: TGCGCCAGCGCACGTTTCAGCTCCTACGAGCAGTACTTC. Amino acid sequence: CASARFSSYEQYF.

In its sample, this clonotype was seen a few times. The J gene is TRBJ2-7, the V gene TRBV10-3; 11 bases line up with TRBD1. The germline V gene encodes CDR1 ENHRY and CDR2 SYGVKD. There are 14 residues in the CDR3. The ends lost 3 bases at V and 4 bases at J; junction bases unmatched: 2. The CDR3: CAISDGTGGYEQYF. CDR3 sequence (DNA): TGTGCCATCAGTGACGGGACAGGGGGGTACGAGCAGTACTTC.

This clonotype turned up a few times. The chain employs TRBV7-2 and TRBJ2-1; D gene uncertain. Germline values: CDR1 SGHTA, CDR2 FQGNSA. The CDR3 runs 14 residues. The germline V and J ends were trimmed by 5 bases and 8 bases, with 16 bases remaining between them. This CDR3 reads CASSTPNPGDEQFF. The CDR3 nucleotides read TGTGCCAGCAGCACCCCAAACCCAGGCGATGAGCAGTTCTTC.

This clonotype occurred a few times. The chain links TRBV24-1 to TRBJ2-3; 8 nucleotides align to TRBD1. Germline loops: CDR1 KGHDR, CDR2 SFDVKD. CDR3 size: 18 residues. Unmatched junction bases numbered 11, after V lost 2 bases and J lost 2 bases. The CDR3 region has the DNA TGTGCCACCAGTGATTATTCCGGGGACAGGTCCCCCACAGATACGCAGTATTTT. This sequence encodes CATSDYSGDRSPTDTQYF.

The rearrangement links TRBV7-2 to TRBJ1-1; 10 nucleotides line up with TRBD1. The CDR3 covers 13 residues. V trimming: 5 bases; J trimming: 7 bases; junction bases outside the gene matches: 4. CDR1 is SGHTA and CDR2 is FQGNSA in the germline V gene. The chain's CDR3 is CASSATGGFEAFF. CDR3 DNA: TGTGCCAGCAGCGCGACAGGGGGCTTTGAAGCTTTCTTT.

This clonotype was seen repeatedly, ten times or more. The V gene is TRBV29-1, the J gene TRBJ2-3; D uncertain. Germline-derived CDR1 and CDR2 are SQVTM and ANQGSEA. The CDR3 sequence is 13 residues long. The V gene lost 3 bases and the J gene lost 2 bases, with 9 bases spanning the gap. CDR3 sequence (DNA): TGCAGCGTTGAGAGCTACTTCACAGATACGCAGTATTTT. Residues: CSVESYFTDTQYF.

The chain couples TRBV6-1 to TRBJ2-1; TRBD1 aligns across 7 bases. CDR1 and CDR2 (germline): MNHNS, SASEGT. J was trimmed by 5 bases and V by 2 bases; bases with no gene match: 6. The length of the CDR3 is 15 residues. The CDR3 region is CASSERQGIHNEQFF. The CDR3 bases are TGTGCCAGCAGTGAAAGACAGGGAATCCACAATGAGCAGTTCTTC.

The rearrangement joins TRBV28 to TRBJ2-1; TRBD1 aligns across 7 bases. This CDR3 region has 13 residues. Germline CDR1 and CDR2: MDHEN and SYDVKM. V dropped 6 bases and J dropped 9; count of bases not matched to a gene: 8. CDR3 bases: TGTGCCAGCAGCCGTCGACAGGGAAGTGAGCAGTTCTTC. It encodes CASSRRQGSEQFF.

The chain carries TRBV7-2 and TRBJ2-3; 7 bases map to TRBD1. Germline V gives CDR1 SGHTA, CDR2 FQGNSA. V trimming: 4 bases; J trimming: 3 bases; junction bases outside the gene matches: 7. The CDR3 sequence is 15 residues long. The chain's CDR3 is CASSWRQGSTDTQYF. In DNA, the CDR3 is TGTGCCAGCAGCTGGAGACAGGGAAGTACAGATACGCAGTATTTT.

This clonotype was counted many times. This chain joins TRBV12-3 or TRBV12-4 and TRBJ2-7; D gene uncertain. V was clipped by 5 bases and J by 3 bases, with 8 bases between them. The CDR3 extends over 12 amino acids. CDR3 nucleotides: TGTGCCAGCAGTCCTACAGTCTACGAGCAGTACTTC. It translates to CASSPTVYEQYF.

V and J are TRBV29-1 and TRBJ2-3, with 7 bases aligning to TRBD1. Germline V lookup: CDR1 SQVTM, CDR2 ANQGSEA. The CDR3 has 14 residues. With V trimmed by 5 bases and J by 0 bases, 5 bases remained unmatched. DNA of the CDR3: TGCAGCGTTAGACAGGGTTCTAGCACAGATACGCAGTATTTT. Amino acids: CSVRQGSSTDTQYF.

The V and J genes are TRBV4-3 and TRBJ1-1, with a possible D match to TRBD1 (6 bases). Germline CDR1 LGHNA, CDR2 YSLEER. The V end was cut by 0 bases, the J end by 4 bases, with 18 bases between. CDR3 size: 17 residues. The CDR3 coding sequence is TGCGCCAGCAGCCAAGAACCACTCCGCGACAGGCCCACTGAAGCTTTCTTT. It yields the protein CASSQEPLRDRPTEAFF.

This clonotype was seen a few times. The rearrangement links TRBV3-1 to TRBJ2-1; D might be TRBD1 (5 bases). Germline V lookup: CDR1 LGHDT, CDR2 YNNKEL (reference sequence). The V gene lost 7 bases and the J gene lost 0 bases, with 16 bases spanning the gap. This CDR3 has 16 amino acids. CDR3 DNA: TGTGCCAGCACATCAAGCGCAGGGCTCTCCTACAATGAGCAGTTCTTC. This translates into CASTSSAGLSYNEQFF.

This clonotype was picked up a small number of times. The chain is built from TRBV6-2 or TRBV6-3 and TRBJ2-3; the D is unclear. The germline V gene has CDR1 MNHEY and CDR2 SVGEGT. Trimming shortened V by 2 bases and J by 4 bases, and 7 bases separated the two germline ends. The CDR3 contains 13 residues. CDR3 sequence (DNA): TGTGCCAGCAGTTACAGGGTATCAGATACGCAGTATTTT. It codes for CASSYRVSDTQYF.

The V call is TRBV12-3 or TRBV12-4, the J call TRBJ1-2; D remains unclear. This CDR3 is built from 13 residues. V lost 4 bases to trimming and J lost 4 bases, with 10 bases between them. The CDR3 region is CASSSSAPYGYTF. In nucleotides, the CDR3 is TGTGCCAGCAGTTCATCGGCCCCCTATGGCTACACCTTC.

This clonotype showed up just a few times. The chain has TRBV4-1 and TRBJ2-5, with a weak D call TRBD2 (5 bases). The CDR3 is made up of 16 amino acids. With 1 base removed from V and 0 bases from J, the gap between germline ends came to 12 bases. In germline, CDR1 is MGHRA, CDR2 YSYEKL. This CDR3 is CASSQVIRGYQETQYF. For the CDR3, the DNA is TGCGCCAGCAGCCAAGTCATCCGGGGATACCAAGAGACCCAGTACTTC.

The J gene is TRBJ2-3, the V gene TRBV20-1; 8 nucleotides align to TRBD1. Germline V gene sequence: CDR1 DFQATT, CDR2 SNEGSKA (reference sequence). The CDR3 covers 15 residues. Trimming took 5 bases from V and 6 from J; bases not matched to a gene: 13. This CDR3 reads CSACPRDRPMDTQYF. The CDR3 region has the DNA TGCAGTGCTTGCCCGAGGGACAGGCCCATGGATACGCAGTATTTT.